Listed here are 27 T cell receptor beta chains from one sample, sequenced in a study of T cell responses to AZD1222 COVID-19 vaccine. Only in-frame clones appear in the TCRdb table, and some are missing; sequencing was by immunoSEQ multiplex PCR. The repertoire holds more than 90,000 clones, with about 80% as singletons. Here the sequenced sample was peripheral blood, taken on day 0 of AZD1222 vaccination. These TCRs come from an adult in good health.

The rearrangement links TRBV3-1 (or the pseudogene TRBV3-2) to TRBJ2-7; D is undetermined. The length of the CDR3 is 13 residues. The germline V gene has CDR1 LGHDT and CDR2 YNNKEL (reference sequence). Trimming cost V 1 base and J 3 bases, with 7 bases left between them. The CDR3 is CASSQVWGYEQYF. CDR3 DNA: TGTGCCAGCAGCCAAGTATGGGGCTACGAGCAGTACTTC.

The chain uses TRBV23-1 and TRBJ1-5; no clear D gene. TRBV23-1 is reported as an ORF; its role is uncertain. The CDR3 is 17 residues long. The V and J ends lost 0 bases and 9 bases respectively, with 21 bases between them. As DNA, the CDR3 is TGCGCCAGCAGTCAATCAGACTTCCTTAGAGGGTGTGGGCCCCAGCATTTT. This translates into CASSQSDFLRGCGPQHF.

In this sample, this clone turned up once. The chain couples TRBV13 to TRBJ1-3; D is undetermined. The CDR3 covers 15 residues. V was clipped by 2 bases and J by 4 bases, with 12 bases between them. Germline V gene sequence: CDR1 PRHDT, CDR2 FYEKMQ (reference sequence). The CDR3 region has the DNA TGTGCCAGCAGCTTACGGATGATCTCCGGAAACACCATATATTTT. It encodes CASSLRMISGNTIYF.

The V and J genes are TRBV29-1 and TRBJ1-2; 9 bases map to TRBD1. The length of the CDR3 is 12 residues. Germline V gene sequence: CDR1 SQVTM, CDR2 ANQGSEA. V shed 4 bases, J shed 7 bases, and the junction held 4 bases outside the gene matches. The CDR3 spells CSVAGTGSGYTF. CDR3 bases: TGCAGCGTTGCCGGGACAGGGAGTGGCTACACCTTC.

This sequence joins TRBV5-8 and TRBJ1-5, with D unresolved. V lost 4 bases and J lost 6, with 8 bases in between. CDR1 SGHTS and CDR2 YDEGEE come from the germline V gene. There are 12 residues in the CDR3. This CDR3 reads CASSLFRQPQHF. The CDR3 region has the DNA TGTGCCAGCAGCCTCTTTCGTCAGCCCCAGCATTTT.

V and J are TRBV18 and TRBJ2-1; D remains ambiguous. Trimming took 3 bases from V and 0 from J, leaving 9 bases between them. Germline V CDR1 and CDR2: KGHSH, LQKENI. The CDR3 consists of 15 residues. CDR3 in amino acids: CASSPRLDSYNEQFF. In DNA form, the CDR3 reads TGTGCCAGCTCACCTAGATTAGACTCCTACAATGAGCAGTTCTTC.

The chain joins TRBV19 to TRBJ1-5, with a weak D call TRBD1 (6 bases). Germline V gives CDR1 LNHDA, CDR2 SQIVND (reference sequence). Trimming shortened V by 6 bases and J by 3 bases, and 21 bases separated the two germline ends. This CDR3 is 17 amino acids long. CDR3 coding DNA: TGTGCCAGTAGCCCCCAACCAGGGGTGGATGACAATCAGCCCCAGCATTTT. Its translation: CASSPQPGVDDNQPQHF.

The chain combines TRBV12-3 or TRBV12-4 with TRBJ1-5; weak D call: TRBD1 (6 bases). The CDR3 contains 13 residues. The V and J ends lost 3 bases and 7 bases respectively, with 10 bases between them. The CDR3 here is CASSLTGWQPQHF. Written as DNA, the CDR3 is TGTGCCAGCAGTTTGACAGGTTGGCAGCCCCAGCATTTT.

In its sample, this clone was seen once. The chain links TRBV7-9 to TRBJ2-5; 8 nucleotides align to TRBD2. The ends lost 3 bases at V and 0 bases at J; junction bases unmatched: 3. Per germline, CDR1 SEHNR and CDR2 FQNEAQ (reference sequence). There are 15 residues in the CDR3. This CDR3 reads CASSLKLADQETQYF. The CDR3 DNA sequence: TGTGCCAGCAGCTTGAAACTAGCGGACCAAGAGACCCAGTACTTC.

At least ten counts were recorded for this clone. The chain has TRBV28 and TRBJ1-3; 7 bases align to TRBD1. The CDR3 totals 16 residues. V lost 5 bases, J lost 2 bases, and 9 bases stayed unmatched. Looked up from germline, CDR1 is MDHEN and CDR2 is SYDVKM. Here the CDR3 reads CASSLDAGTAGNTIYF. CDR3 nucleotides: TGTGCCAGCAGTCTTGACGCCGGGACAGCTGGAAACACCATATATTTT.

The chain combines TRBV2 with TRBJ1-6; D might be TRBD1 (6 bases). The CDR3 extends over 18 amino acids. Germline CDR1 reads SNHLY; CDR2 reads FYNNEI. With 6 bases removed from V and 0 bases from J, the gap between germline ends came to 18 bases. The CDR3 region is CASSARQAQSSYNSPLHF. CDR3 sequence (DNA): TGTGCCAGCAGCGCTCGACAGGCTCAGAGCTCCTATAATTCACCCCTCCACTTT.

Here the CDR3 DNA reads TGTGCCAGCAGTGAAAATGGGCTTGGGACAGGCAATCAGCCCCAGCATTTT. Protein sequence: CASSENGLGTGNQPQHF. The chain combines TRBV6-1 with TRBJ1-5, with 7 bases that match TRBD1. This CDR3 is 17 amino acids long. The germline V gene has CDR1 MNHNS and CDR2 SASEGT. V lost 2 bases, J lost 2 bases, and 9 bases stayed unmatched.

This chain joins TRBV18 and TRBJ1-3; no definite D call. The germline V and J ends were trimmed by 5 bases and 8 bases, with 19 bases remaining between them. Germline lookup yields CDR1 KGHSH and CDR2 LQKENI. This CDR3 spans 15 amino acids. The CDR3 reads CASSLEWVKGDTIYF. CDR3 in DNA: TGTGCCAGCTCATTAGAGTGGGTGAAAGGAGACACCATATATTTT. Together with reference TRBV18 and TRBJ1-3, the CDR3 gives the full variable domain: NAGVMQNPRHLVRRRGQEARLRCSPMKGHSHVYWYRQLPEEGLKFMVYLQKENIIDESGMPKERFSAEFPKEGPSILRIQQVVRGDSAAYFCASSLEWVKGDTIYFGEGSWLTVV.

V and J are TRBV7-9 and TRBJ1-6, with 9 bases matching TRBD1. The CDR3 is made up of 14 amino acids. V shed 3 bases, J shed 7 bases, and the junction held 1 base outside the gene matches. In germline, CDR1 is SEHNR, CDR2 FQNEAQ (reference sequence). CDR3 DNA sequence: TGTGCCAGCAGCTTCGACAGGGGGAATTCACCCCTCCACTTT. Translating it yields CASSFDRGNSPLHF.

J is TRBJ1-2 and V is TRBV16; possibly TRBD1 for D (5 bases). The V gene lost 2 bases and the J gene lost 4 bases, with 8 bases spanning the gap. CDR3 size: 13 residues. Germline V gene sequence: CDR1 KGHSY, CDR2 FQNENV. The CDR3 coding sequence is TGTGCCAGCAGCCAAGGCGGGGCCTATGGCTACACCTTC. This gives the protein CASSQGGAYGYTF.

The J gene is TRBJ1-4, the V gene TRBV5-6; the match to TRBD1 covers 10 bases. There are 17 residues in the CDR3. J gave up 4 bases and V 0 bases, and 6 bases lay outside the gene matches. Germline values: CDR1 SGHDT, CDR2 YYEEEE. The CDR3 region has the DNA TGTGCCAGCAGCTTGGCGGGACAGGGGCGCCGTAATGAAAAACTGTTTTTT. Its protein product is CASSLAGQGRRNEKLFF.

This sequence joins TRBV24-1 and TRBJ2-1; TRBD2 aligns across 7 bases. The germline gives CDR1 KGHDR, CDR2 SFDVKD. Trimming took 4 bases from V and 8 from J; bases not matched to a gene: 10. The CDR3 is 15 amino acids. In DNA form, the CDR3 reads TGTGCCACCAGTGACCCGCGGGAGCGGATGTATGAGCAGTTCTTC. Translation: CATSDPRERMYEQFF.

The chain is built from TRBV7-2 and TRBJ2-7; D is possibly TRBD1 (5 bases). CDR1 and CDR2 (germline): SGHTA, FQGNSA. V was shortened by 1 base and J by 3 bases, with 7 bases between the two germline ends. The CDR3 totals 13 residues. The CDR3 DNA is TGTGCCAGCAGCTTAGGACAGAACTACGAGCAGTACTTC. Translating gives CASSLGQNYEQYF.

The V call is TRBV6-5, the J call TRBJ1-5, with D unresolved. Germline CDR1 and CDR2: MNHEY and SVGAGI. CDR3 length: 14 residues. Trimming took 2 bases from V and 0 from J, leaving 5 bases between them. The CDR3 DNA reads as TGTGCCAGCAGTTACAGGAGTAGCAATCAGCCCCAGCATTTT. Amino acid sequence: CASSYRSSNQPQHF.

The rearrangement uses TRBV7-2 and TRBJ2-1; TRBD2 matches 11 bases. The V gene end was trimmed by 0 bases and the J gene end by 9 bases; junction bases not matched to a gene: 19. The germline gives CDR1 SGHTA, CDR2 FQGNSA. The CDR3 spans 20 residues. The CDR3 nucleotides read TGTGCCAGCAGCTTAGCACTTTCGGCTAGCGGGAGGAGGAGATTTTCTGAGCAGTTCTTC. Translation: CASSLALSASGRRRFSEQFF.

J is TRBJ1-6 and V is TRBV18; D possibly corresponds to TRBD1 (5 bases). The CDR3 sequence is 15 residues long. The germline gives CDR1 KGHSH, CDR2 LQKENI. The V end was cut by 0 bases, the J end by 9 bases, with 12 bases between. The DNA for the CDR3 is TGTGCCAGCTCACCACCGGGCAGGGTGTCTTCACCCCTCCACTTT. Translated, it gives CASSPPGRVSSPLHF.

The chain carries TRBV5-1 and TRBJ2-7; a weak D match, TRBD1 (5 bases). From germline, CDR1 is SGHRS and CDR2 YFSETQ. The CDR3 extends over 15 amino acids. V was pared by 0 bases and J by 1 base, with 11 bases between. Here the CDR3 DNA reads TGCGCCAGCAGCTTGGCCCCAGGGCCGTCCTACGAGCAGTACTTC. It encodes CASSLAPGPSYEQYF.

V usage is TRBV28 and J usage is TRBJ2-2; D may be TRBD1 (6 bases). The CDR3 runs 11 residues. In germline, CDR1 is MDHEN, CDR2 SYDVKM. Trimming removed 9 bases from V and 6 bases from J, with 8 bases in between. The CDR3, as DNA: TGTGCCAGTACAGGGTCCGGGGAGCTGTTTTTT. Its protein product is CASTGSGELFF.

Here the CDR3 DNA reads TGTGCCAGCAGCGTAGGTCCAGGGACTAGCGGGGCGAATGAGCAGTTCTTC. This sequence encodes CASSVGPGTSGANEQFF. This chain links TRBV9 with TRBJ2-1, with 13 bases aligning to TRBD2. Germline V gene data show CDR1 as SGDLS and CDR2 as YYNGEE. The J segment lost 7 bases and the V segment lost 0 bases, leaving 7 bases of the junction unmatched. The CDR3 sequence is 17 residues long.

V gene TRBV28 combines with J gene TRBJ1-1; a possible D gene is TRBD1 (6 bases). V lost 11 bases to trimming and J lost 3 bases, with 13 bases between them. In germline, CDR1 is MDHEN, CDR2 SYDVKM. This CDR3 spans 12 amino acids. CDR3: CAERDIDTEAFF. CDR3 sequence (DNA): TGTGCCGAAAGGGACATTGACACTGAAGCTTTCTTT.

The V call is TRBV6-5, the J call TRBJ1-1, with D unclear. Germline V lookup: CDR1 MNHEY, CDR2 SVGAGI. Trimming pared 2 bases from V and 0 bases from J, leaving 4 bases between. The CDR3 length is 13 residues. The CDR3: CASSYQVNTEAFF. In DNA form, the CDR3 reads TGTGCCAGCAGTTACCAGGTGAACACTGAAGCTTTCTTT.

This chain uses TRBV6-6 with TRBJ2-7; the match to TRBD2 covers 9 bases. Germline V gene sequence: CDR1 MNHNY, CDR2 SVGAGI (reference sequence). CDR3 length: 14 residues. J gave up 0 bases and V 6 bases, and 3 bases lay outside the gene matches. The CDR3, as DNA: TGTGCCAGCAGAATAGCGGGGGACTCCTACGAGCAGTACTTC. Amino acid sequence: CASRIAGDSYEQYF.